These 12 T cell receptor beta chains were all obtained from the same sample, sequenced in a study of control samples from healthy donors and cancer patients. The repertoire was sequenced with immunoSEQ multiplex PCR; TCRdb's copy has only in-frame clones and lacks some. The sample shows roughly 98,000 clones, roughly 78% of them seen only once. Input material: blood. These receptor sequences come from a woman aged 55 to 70 in good health.

J is TRBJ1-2 and V is TRBV5-6, with D uncertain. The CDR3 totals 11 residues. Germline V lookup: CDR1 SGHDT, CDR2 YYEEEE. Trimming cost V 5 bases and J 2 bases, with 4 bases left between them. CDR3 sequence (DNA): TGTGCCAGCAGAAGGAACTATGGCTACACCTTC. It encodes CASRRNYGYTF. Full variable domain (rest looked up from reference TRBV5-6 and TRBJ1-2): DAGVTQSPTHLIKTRGQQVTLRCSPKSGHDTVSWYQQALGQGPQFIFQYYEEEERQRGNFPDRFSGHQFPNYSSELNVNALLLGDSALYLCASRRNYGYTFGSGTRLTVV.

The chain combines TRBV20-1 with TRBJ1-4; D is uncertain. Trimming cost V 3 bases and J 4 bases, with 18 bases left between them. This CDR3 has 16 residues. Germline V gene sequence: CDR1 DFQATT, CDR2 SNEGSKA (reference sequence). CDR3 sequence reads: CSASGPGQRNNEKLFF. The CDR3 DNA reads TGCAGTGCTAGTGGCCCGGGCCAGAGAAATAATGAAAAACTGTTTTTT.

This clone was seen more than once but under ten times. The chain is built from TRBV19 and TRBJ2-7, with 9 positions matching TRBD2. V shed 4 bases, J shed 2 bases, and the junction held 6 bases outside the gene matches. The V gene's germline CDR1 is LNHDA and CDR2 SQIVND (reference sequence). The CDR3 runs to 15 residues. CDR3 amino acids: CASSSRTSDPYEQYF. The CDR3 coding sequence is TGTGCCAGTAGTAGCCGGACTAGCGACCCCTACGAGCAGTACTTC.

The CDR3 protein is CASSPVPNNQPQHF. The CDR3 DNA is TGTGCCAGCTCACCAGTCCCAAACAATCAGCCCCAGCATTTT. This chain links TRBV18 with TRBJ1-5; D ambiguous. Germline CDR1 is KGHSH and CDR2 is LQKENI. This CDR3 region has 14 residues. V lost 2 bases and J lost 3, with 8 bases in between. Full variable domain (rest looked up from reference TRBV18 and TRBJ1-5): NAGVMQNPRHLVRRRGQEARLRCSPMKGHSHVYWYRQLPEEGLKFMVYLQKENIIDESGMPKERFSAEFPKEGPSILRIQQVVRGDSAAYFCASSPVPNNQPQHFGDGTRLSIL.

The chain employs TRBV3-1 (or the pseudogene TRBV3-2) and TRBJ1-1; no firm D call. The CDR3 sequence is 13 residues long. Trimming cost V 1 base and J 4 bases, with 7 bases left between them. Germline V gene data show CDR1 as LGHDT and CDR2 as YNNKEL (reference sequence). The CDR3 DNA is TGTGCCAGCAGCCAAGTCTCAGTCACTGAAGCTTTCTTT. This sequence encodes CASSQVSVTEAFF.

In its sample, this clone was seen once. J is TRBJ2-1 and V is TRBV3-1 (or the pseudogene TRBV3-2); D call uncertain. Germline V gene data show CDR1 as LGHDT and CDR2 as YNNKEL (reference sequence). The CDR3 length is 12 residues. The V gene lost 1 base and the J gene lost 7 bases, with 5 bases spanning the gap. CDR3 DNA sequence: TGTGCCAGCAGCCAAGTAGGGAATGAGCAGTTCTTC. This codes for CASSQVGNEQFF.

This clone was detected only once. The chain is built from TRBV19 and TRBJ1-1, with 10 bases matching TRBD1. Per the germline V gene, CDR1 is LNHDA and CDR2 is SQIVND (reference sequence). The CDR3 extends over 15 amino acids. V lost 4 bases, J lost 5 bases, and 7 bases stayed unmatched. CDR3 loop: CASSTWTGGVTEAFF. Written as DNA, the CDR3 is TGTGCCAGTAGTACCTGGACAGGGGGAGTAACTGAAGCTTTCTTT.

The genes are TRBV28 and TRBJ2-1; D is ambiguous. This CDR3 is 12 amino acids long. CDR1 MDHEN and CDR2 SYDVKM come from the germline V gene. The germline V and J ends were trimmed by 4 bases and 8 bases, with 9 bases remaining between them. As DNA, the CDR3 is TGTGCCAGCAGTTCGGCGTACCATGAGCAGTTCTTC. Its protein is CASSSAYHEQFF.

V and J are TRBV21-1 and TRBJ1-3. TRBV21-1 is a recognized pseudogene. The CDR3 consists of 14 residues. The CDR3 nucleotides are TGTGCCAGCAGCAAGCCGGACTCTGGAAACACCATATATTTT. It yields the protein CASSKPDSGNTIYF.

The rearrangement links TRBV9 to TRBJ2-3; the D is unclear. V was shortened by 0 bases and J by 1 base, with 12 bases between the two germline ends. The CDR3 is made up of 16 amino acids. Germline values: CDR1 SGDLS, CDR2 YYNGEE. The CDR3 coding sequence is TGTGCCAGCAGCGTAGGAGTCGATCCTGGCACAGATACGCAGTATTTT. This sequence encodes CASSVGVDPGTDTQYF.

The chain links TRBV7-9 to TRBJ1-2; D is ambiguous. The CDR3 is 14 amino acids. The V end lost 5 bases, the J end lost 8 bases, and 18 bases lay between the germline ends. Germline CDR1 and CDR2: SEHNR and FQNEAQ (reference sequence). The CDR3 coding sequence is TGTGCCAGCAGCCCCTCGGCTGGGTTGATAGGCTACACCTTC. Protein sequence: CASSPSAGLIGYTF.

V gene TRBV5-6 combines with J gene TRBJ2-7; no reliable D call. Germline V CDR1 and CDR2: SGHDT, YYEEEE. There are 12 residues in the CDR3. Trimming shortened V by 4 bases and J by 3 bases, and 8 bases separated the two germline ends. The CDR3 region is CASSLRRYEQYF. Here the CDR3 DNA reads TGTGCCAGCAGCCTCCGACGCTACGAGCAGTACTTC.